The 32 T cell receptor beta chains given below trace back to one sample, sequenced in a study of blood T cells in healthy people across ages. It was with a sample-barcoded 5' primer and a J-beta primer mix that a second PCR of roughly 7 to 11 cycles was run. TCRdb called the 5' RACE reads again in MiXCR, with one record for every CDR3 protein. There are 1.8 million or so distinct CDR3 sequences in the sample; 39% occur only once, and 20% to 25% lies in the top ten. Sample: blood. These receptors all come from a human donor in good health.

DNA for the CDR3: TGTGCCAGCAGCCAGAGACAGGGTCGGGGCTACACCTTC. This codes for CASSQRQGRGYTF. V gene TRBV7-2 combines with J gene TRBJ1-2; TRBD1 agrees at 7 bases. Germline V gene data show CDR1 as SGHTA and CDR2 as FQGNSA. CDR3 length: 13 amino acids. J lost 8 bases, V lost 5 bases, and 8 bases had no gene match.

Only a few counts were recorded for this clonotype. Here the CDR3 DNA reads TGTGCCAGCAAGAGCTCCTATAATTCACCCCTCCACTTT. Residues: CASKSSYNSPLHF. This chain joins TRBV27 and TRBJ1-6; no definite D call. This CDR3 comprises 13 residues. V lost 7 bases to trimming and J lost 0 bases, with 4 bases between them. The germline V gene has CDR1 MNHEY and CDR2 SMNVEV (reference sequence).

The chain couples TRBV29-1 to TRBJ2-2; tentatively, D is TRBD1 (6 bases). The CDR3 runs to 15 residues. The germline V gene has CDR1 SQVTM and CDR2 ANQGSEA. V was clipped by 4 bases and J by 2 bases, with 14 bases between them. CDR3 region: CSVGGRGVNTGELFF. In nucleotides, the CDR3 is TGCAGCGTTGGAGGCAGGGGAGTAAACACCGGGGAGCTGTTTTTT.

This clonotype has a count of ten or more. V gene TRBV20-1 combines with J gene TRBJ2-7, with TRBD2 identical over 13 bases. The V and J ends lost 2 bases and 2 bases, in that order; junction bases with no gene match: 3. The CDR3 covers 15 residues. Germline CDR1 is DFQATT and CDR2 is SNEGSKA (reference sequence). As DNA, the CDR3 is TGCAGTGCTAGAATAGGGACTAGCGGGACCTACGAGCAGTACTTC. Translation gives CSARIGTSGTYEQYF.

The CDR3 region is CASSLRLTGTEAFF. CDR3 sequence (DNA): TGTGCCAGCAGCTTAAGGCTTACTGGCACTGAAGCTTTCTTT. The chain links TRBV7-2 to TRBJ1-1; no clear D gene. V was clipped by 2 bases and J by 4 bases, with 11 bases between them. CDR3 length: 14 amino acids. CDR1 is SGHTA and CDR2 is FQGNSA in the germline V gene.

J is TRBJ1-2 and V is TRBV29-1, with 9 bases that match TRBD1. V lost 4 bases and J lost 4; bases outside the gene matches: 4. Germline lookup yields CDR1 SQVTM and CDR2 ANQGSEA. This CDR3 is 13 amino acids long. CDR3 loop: CSVGTGAGYGYTF. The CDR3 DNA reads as TGCAGCGTTGGGACAGGGGCTGGCTATGGCTACACCTTC.

The CDR3 spells CASTTGTVHNEQFF. The CDR3 DNA follows: TGTGCCAGCACCACTGGGACAGTCCACAATGAGCAGTTCTTC. V usage is TRBV28 and J usage is TRBJ2-1; 7 nucleotides agree with TRBD1. The ends lost 7 bases at V and 5 bases at J; junction bases unmatched: 8. The CDR3 runs 14 residues. Germline values: CDR1 MDHEN, CDR2 SYDVKM.

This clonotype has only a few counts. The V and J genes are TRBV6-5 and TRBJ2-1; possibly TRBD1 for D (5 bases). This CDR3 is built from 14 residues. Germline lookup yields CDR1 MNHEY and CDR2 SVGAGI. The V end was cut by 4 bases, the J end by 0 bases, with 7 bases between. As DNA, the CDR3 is TGTGCCAGCAGTTCACAGGACTCCTACAATGAGCAGTTCTTC. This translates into CASSSQDSYNEQFF.

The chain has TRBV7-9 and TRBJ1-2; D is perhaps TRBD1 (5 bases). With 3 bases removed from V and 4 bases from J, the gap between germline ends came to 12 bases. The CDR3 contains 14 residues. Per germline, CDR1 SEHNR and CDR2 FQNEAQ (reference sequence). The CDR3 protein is CASSFADSRYGYTF. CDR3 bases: TGTGCCAGCAGCTTTGCCGACAGCCGCTATGGCTACACCTTC.

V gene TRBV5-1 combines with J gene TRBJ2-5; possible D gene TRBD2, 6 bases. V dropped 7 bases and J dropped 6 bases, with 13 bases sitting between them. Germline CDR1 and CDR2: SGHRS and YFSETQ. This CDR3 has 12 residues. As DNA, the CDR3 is TGCGCCAGCCATGGAGGGACGCAGACCCAGTACTTC. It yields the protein CASHGGTQTQYF.

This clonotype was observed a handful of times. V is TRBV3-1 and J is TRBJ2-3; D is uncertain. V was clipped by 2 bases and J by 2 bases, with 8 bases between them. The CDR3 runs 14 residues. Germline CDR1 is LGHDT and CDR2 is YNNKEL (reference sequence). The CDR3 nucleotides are TGTGCCAGCAGCCAACGACTCTCCACAGATACGCAGTATTTT. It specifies CASSQRLSTDTQYF.

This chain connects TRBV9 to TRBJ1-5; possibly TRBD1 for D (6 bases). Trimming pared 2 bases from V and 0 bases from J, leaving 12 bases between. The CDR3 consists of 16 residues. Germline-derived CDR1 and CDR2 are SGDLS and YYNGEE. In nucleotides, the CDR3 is TGTGCCAGCAGCGTGGACAGCGGATATAGCAATCAGCCCCAGCATTTT. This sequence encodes CASSVDSGYSNQPQHF. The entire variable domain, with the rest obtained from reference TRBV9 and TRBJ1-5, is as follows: DSGVTQTPKHLITATGQRVTLRCSPRSGDLSVYWYQQSLDQGLQFLIQYYNGEERAKGNILERFSAQQFPDLHSELNLSSLELGDSALYFCASSVDSGYSNQPQHFGDGTRLSIL.

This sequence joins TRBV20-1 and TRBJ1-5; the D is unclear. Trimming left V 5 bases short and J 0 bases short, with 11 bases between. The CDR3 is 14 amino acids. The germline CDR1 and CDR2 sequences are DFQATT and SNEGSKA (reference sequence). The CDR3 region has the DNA TGCAGTGCTGCGCGACGGAATAGCAATCAGCCCCAGCATTTT. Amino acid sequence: CSAARRNSNQPQHF.

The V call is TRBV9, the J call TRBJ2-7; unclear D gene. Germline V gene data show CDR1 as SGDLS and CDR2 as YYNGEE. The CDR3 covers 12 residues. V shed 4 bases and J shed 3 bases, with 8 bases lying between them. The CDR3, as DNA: TGTGCCAGCAGCAGTAACGGCTACGAGCAGTACTTC. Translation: CASSSNGYEQYF.

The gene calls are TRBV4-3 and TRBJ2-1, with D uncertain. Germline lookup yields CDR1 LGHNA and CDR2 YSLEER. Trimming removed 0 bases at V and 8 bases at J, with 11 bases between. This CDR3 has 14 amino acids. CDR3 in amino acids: CASSQDLIGDEQFF. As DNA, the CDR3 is TGCGCCAGCAGCCAAGACTTGATTGGGGATGAGCAGTTCTTC.

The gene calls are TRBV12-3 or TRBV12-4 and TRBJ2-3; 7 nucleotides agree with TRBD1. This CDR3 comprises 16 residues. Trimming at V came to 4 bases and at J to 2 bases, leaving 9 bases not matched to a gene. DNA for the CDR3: TGTGCCAGCAGTTCAACAGGGGAATATCCCACAGATACGCAGTATTTT. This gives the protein CASSSTGEYPTDTQYF.

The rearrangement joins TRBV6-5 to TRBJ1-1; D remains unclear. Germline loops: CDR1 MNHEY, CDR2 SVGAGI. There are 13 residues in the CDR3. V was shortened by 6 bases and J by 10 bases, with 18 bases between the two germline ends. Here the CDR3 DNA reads TGTGCCAGCAGACCCCTAGGACGGGCCCCAGCTTTCTTT. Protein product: CASRPLGRAPAFF.

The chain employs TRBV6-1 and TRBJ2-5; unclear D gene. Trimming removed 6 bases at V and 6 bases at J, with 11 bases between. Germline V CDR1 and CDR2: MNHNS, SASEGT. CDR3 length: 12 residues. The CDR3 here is CASRTLEKTQYF. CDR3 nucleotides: TGTGCCAGCAGGACCCTCGAGAAGACCCAGTACTTC.

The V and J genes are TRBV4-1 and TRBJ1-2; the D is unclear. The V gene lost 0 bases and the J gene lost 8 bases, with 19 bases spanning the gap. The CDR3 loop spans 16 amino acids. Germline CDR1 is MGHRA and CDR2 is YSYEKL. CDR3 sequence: CASSQDRRLRPWGYTF. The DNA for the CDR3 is TGCGCCAGCAGCCAAGATCGGAGGCTTCGGCCCTGGGGCTACACCTTC.

The DNA of the CDR3 is TGTGCCAGCAGCCAAGTGGTTGCCCCTGAAGCTTTCTTT. The encoded protein is CASSQVVAPEAFF. The gene calls are TRBV14 and TRBJ1-1; the D is unclear. V was shortened by 1 base and J by 6 bases, with 9 bases between the two germline ends. Germline assignment: CDR1 SGHDN and CDR2 FVKESK. The CDR3 covers 13 residues.

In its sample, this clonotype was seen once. The CDR3 reads CASSLATGGPEAFF. CDR3 in DNA: TGTGCCAGCTCACTCGCGACAGGGGGCCCTGAAGCTTTCTTT. The J gene is TRBJ1-1, the V gene TRBV18; 10 bases fit TRBD1. This CDR3 region has 14 residues. The V segment lost 4 bases and the J segment 6 bases; nucleotides outside the gene matches: 5. In germline, CDR1 is KGHSH, CDR2 LQKENI.

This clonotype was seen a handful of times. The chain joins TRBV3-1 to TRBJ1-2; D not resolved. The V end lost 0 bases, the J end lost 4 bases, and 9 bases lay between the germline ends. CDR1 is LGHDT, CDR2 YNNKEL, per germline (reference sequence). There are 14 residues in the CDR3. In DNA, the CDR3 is TGTGCCAGCAGCCAAGAGTCGAAGGGCTATGGCTACACCTTC. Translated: CASSQESKGYGYTF.

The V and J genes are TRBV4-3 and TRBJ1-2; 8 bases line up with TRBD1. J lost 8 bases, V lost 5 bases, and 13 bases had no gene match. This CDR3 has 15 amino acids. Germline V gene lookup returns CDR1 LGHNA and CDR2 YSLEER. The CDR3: CASSSAQGAWRGYTF. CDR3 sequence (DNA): TGCGCCAGCAGCTCGGCTCAGGGGGCATGGCGGGGCTACACCTTC.

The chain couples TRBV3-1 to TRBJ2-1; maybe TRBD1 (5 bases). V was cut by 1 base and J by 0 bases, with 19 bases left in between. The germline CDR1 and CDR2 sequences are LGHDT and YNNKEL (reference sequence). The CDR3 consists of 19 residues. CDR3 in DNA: TGTGCCAGCAGCCAAGTGGGGCCCAGACAGAGCTACTCCTACAATGAGCAGTTCTTC. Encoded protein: CASSQVGPRQSYSYNEQFF.

This CDR3 is CASRPGTGIQPQHF. In DNA form, the CDR3 reads TGTGCCAGCAGGCCCGGGACAGGGATTCAGCCCCAGCATTTT. This rearrangement joins TRBV27 to TRBJ1-5, with 9 bases matching TRBD1. Germline V gene data show CDR1 as MNHEY and CDR2 as SMNVEV (reference sequence). The CDR3 loop spans 14 amino acids. V lost 6 bases, J lost 6 bases, and 6 bases stayed unmatched.

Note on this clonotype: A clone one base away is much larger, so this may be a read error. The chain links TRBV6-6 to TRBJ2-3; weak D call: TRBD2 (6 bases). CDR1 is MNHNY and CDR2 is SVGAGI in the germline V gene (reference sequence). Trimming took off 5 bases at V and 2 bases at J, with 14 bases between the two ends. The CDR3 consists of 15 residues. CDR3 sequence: CASSDRAGTTDTQYF. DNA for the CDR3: TGTGCCAGCAGTGACCGGGCGGGGACCACAGATACGCAGTATTTT.

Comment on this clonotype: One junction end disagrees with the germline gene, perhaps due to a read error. The CDR3 region has the DNA TGTGCCTGCAGCTTTCTTGGGGAAGGCGAGCAGTACTTC. Its translation is CACSFLGEGEQYF. The chain has TRBV7-6 and TRBJ2-5; D gene unclear. The J call may be incorrect, as the DNA end agrees better with TRBJ2-7. The germline CDR1 and CDR2 sequences are SGHVS and FNYEAQ. The CDR3 spans 13 residues.

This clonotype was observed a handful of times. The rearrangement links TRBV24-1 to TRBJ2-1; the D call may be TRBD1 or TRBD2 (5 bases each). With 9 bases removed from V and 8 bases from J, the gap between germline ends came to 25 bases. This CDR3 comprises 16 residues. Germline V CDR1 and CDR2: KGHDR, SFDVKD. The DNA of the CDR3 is TGTGCCACCTCTACGACTACAGAATCCCGCAGGGATGAGCAGTTCTTC. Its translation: CATSTTTESRRDEQFF.

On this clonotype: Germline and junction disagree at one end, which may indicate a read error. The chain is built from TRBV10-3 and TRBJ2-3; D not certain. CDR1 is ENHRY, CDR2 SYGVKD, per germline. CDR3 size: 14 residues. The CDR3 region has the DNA TGTGCCATCAGTGAGTCCGTGGGCACAGATGCGCAGTATTTT. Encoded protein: CAISESVGTDAQYF.

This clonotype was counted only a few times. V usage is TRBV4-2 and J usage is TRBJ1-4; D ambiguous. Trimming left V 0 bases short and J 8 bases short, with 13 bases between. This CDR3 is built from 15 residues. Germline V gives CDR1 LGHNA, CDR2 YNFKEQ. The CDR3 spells CASSQDRSMREKLFF. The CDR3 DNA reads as TGTGCCAGCAGCCAAGATCGCAGCATGAGGGAAAAACTGTTTTTT.

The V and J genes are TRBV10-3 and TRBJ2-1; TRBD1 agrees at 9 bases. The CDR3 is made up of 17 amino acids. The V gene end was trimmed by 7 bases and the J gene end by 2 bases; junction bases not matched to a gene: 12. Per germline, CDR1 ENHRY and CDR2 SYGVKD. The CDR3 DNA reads TGTGCCATCAAGACCCCATCCGGGACAGGGCCCTACAATGAGCAGTTCTTC. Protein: CAIKTPSGTGPYNEQFF.

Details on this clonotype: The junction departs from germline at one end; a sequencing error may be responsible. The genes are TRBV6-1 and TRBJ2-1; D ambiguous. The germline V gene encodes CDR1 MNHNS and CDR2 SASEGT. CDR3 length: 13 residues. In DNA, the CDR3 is TGTGCCGGCAGCCCCACGGCCTACAATGAGCAGTTCTTC. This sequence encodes CAGSPTAYNEQFF.